This TCR beta chain was observed in a study of spatial heterogeneity in lung cancer. Study-level information: Fewer alpha-chain than beta-chain sequences were consistently detected.

Trimming pared 6 bases from V and 6 bases from J, leaving 21 bases between. This CDR3 contains 16 residues. CDR1 is MDHEN, CDR2 SYDVKM, per germline. Study-wide findings and caveats: Tracking of tumor mutation counts was seen in expanded intratumoral alpha and beta TCR counts.

There are many counts of this clonotype. Its antigen is unknown. TCRdb re-called the 5' RACE reads with MiXCR, one entry per CDR3 protein. The data show approximately 15,000 distinct CDR3 sequences, with 6.2% seen just once and approximately 6.2% held by the top ten. Sample time point: sample taken at primary tumor resection. Source: lung tumor tissue, taken at surgery. This receptor was taken from a male donor with early-stage non-small cell lung cancer. The chain recombines TRBV28 with TRBJ2-1; tentatively, D is TRBD2 (6 bases). The CDR3, as DNA: TGTGCCAGCAGCCTCCTACTAGCTGAGGGAGGCAATGAGCAGTTCTTC. It encodes CASSLLLAEGGNEQFF.